This T cell receptor (beta chain) was captured in a study of cytomegalovirus exposure and HLA in healthy donors. Overall study: Prior work identified around 110 million unique TCR beta sequences in approximately 180 million T cells. A data release that came early held 80 million to 95 million unique TCRs from HLA-typed donors. Overall study results and limits: Investigators reported over 150 TCR beta chains as tied to cytomegalovirus.

For this clone: Its antigen is still unknown.

PCR was performed using 60 Vbeta and 13 Jbeta primers. Libraries were prepared by immunoSEQ multiplex PCR; TCRdb keeps only in-frame clonotypes and omits some of them. The data contain about 150,000 clones, 84% of them singletons. The J segment lost 6 bases and the V segment lost 0 bases, leaving 5 bases of the junction unmatched. This CDR3 is 15 amino acids long. CDR1 is LGHNA, CDR2 YSLEER, per germline. There were likely unrecorded immune exposures, though donors were nominally healthy when sampled. The receptor was derived from a man between 18 and 35 years old in good health and CMV-seronegative. This sequence joins TRBV4-3 and TRBJ2-7; 10 bases align to TRBD1. Input material: PBMCs. The CDR3 DNA sequence: TGCGCCAGCAGCCAAGATCCGGGACAGGGGACCGAGCAGTACTTC. It translates to CASSQDPGQGTEQYF.